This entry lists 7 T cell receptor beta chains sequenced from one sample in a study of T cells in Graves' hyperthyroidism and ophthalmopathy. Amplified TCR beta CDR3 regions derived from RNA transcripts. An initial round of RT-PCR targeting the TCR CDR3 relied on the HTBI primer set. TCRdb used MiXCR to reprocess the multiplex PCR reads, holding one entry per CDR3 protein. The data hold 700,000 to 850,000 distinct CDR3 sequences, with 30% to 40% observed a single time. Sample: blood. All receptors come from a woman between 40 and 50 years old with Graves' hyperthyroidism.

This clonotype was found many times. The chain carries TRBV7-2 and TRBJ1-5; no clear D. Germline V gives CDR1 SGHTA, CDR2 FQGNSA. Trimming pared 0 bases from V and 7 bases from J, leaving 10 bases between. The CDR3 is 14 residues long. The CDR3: CASSLAAGEQPQHF. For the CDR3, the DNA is TGTGCCAGCAGCTTAGCAGCGGGTGAGCAGCCCCAGCATTTT. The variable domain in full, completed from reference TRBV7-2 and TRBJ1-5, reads GAGVSQSPSNKVTEKGKDVELRCDPISGHTALYWYRQSLGQGLEFLIYFQGNSAPDKSGLPSDRFSAERTGGSVSTLTIQRTQQEDSAVYLCASSLAAGEQPQHFGDGTRLSIL.

In DNA, the CDR3 is TGTGCCAGCAGCTTCCGGGCAGGGGGCGCAATGTACAATGAGCAGTTCTTC. Translation gives CASSFRAGGAMYNEQFF. V and J are TRBV7-2 and TRBJ2-5, with TRBD1 matching over 8 bases. The J call may be faulty, since TRBJ2-1 better matches the DNA end. This CDR3 has 17 amino acids. Germline CDR1 and CDR2: SGHTA and FQGNSA.

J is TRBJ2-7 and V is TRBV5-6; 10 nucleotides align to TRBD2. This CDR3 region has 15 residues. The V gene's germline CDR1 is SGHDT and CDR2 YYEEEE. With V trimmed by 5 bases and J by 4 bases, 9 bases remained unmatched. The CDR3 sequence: CASSPRAGGPYEQYF. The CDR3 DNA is TGTGCCAGCAGTCCGCGAGCGGGAGGGCCGTACGAGCAGTACTTC.

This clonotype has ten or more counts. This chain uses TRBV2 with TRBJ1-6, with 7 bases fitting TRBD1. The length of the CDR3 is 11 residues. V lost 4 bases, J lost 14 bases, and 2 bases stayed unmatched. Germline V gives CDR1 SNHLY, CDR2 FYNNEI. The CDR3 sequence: CASSVDRALHF. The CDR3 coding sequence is TGTGCCAGCAGTGTAGACAGGGCCCTCCACTTT.

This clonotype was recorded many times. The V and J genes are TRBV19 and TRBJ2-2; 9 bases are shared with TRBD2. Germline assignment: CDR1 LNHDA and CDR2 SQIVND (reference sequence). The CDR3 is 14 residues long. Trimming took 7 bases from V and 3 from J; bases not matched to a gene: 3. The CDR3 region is CASMVAGDTGELFF. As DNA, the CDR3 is TGTGCCAGTATGGTAGCGGGAGACACCGGGGAGCTGTTTTTT.

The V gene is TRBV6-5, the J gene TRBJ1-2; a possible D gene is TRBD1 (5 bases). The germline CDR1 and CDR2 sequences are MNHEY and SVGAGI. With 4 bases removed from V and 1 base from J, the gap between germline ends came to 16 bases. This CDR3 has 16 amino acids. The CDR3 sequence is CASSLWGEWGNYGYTF. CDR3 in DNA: TGTGCCAGCAGTTTATGGGGGGAGTGGGGTAACTATGGCTACACCTTC.

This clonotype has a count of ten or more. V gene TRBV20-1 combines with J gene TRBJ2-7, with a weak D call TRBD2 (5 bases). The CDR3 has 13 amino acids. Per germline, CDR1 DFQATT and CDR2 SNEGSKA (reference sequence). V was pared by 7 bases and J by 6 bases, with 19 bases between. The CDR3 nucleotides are TGCAGTGTTCCGGGAATCCACCCTCCCGAGCAGTACTTC. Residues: CSVPGIHPPEQYF.